This T cell receptor beta chain was observed in a study of long-term antiretroviral therapy in people with HIV. Sequencing used immunoSEQ v3.0 at survey level. The repertoire was sequenced with immunoSEQ multiplex PCR; TCRdb's copy has only in-frame clones and lacks some. Of about 28,000 clones detected, 75% to 90% appear once; the ten largest clones hold roughly 7.2%. The CDR3 contains 16 residues. Trimming took 5 bases from V and 0 from J; bases not matched to a gene: 5. Germline values: CDR1 SNHLY, CDR2 FYNNEI. The J gene is TRBJ2-3, the V gene TRBV2, with 10 bases fitting TRBD2. The sample was unsorted PBMCs, taken 0.3 years after starting antiretroviral therapy. This sequence originates from a man aged 40-49 years with HIV. Here the CDR3 DNA reads TGTGCCAGCAGTCAGTGGACTAGCGGTAGCACAGATACGCAGTATTTT. Amino acids: CASSQWTSGSTDTQYF.